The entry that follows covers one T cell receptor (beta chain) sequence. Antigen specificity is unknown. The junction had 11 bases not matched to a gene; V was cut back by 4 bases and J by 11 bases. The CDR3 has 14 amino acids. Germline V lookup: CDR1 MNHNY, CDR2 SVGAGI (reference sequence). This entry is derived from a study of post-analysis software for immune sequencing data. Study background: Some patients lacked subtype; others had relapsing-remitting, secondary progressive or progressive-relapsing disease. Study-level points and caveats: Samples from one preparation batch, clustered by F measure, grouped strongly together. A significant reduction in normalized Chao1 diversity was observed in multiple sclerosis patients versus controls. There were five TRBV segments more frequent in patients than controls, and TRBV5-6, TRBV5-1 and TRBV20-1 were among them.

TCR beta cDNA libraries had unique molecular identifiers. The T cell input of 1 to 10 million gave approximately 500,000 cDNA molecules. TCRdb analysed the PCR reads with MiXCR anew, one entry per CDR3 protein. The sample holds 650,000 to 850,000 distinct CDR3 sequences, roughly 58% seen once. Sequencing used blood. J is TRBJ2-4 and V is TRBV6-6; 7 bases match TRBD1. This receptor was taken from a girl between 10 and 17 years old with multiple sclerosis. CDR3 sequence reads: CASSSGQMIRLQYF. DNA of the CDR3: TGTGCCAGCAGTTCGGGACAGATGATCAGGCTTCAGTACTTC.